Each of the 32 T cell receptor beta chains below was sequenced from the same sample in a study of glioma-infiltrating T cells after dendritic cell vaccination. TCRdb keeps only in-frame clones here, not all; method: immunoSEQ multiplex PCR. The sample lists fewer than 85,000 clones; roughly 87% were seen once. The sequenced sample was blood, obtained before dendritic cell vaccination. Receptors were obtained from a human donor with glioblastoma.

This clone appeared once. The chain combines TRBV7-9 with TRBJ2-1, with D tentatively TRBD2 (6 bases). Germline V gene data show CDR1 as SEHNR and CDR2 as FQNEAQ (reference sequence). The V gene lost 10 bases and the J gene lost 0 bases, with 16 bases spanning the gap. The CDR3 has 15 residues. The CDR3 spells CATVAARSSYNEQFF. CDR3 coding DNA: TGTGCCACCGTAGCGGCCCGAAGCTCCTACAATGAGCAGTTCTTC. Looking up the rest from reference TRBV7-9 and TRBJ2-1 gives the full variable domain: DTGVSQNPRHKITKRGQNVTFRCDPISEHNRLYWYRQTLGQGPEFLTYFQNEAQLEKSRLLSDRFSAERPKGSFSTLEIQRTEQGDSAMYLCATVAARSSYNEQFFGPGTRLTVL.

The chain employs TRBV27 and TRBJ2-7; tentative D call: TRBD1 (7 bases). Germline V CDR1 and CDR2: MNHEY, SMNVEV (reference sequence). This CDR3 contains 14 residues. The V end was cut by 5 bases, the J end by 6 bases, with 17 bases between. CDR3 loop: CASSAQGGSREQYV. In nucleotides, the CDR3 is TGTGCCAGCAGTGCCCAGGGGGGTAGTCGCGAGCAGTACGTC.

V and J are TRBV30 and TRBJ2-7; 9 nucleotides line up with TRBD2. The trim removed 3 bases at V and 12 bases at J, leaving 6 bases unmatched. CDR3 length: 11 residues. CDR1 and CDR2 from the germline V gene are GTSNPN and SVGIG (reference sequence). In nucleotides, the CDR3 is TGTGCCTGGAGCTCAGGACTAGCGACGTACGTC. It is translated as CAWSSGLATYV.

The genes are TRBV10-3 and TRBJ2-7; D uncertain. Trimming stripped 3 bases from V and 3 bases from J, with 6 bases between. The CDR3 is 12 amino acids. Germline V lookup: CDR1 ENHRY, CDR2 SYGVKD. Here the CDR3 reads CAISDLDYEQYV. The CDR3 DNA follows: TGTGCCATCAGTGACCTAGACTACGAGCAGTACGTC.

The V and J genes are TRBV5-1 and TRBJ2-1, with TRBD2 matching 9 bases. From germline, CDR1 is SGHRS and CDR2 YFSETQ. The CDR3 covers 16 residues. The V and J ends lost 6 bases and 8 bases, in that order; junction bases with no gene match: 15. The CDR3 sequence: CASTRRAGGPEDEQFF. The DNA of the CDR3 is TGCGCCAGCACCCGACGGGCGGGGGGGCCAGAGGATGAGCAGTTCTTC.

This sequence joins TRBV7-9 and TRBJ2-1; possible D gene TRBD1, 6 bases. Germline-derived CDR1 and CDR2 are SEHNR and FQNEAQ (reference sequence). V lost 5 bases and J lost 1, with 12 bases in between. The length of the CDR3 is 15 residues. The CDR3, as DNA: TGTGCCAGCAGCCGGACAGTTGCTTCCTACAATGAGCAGTTCTTC. Protein sequence: CASSRTVASYNEQFF.

This sequence joins TRBV25-1 and TRBJ2-1; 9 positions agree with TRBD2. V lost 3 bases to trimming and J lost 7 bases; unmatched junction nucleotides: 7. The CDR3 contains 15 residues. Per the germline V gene, CDR1 is MGHDK and CDR2 is SYGVNS. CDR3 in amino acids: CASSEGLASSNEQFF. CDR3 coding DNA: TGTGCCAGCAGTGAGGGACTAGCCTCTTCTAATGAGCAGTTCTTC.

The rearrangement links TRBV5-8 to TRBJ2-3; TRBD1 matches 8 bases. The CDR3 loop spans 16 amino acids. The V gene end was trimmed by 4 bases and the J gene end by 4 bases; junction bases not matched to a gene: 11. Germline values: CDR1 SGHTS, CDR2 YDEGEE. CDR3 residues: CASSPGTGIPPDTQYF. For the CDR3, the DNA is TGTGCCAGCAGCCCCGGGACAGGAATCCCCCCAGATACGCAGTATTTT.

This clone has only a few counts. The chain is built from TRBV10-3 and TRBJ1-6; the D gene is possibly TRBD1 (6 bases). Germline assignment: CDR1 ENHRY and CDR2 SYGVKD. The CDR3 has 16 amino acids. Trimming left V 8 bases short and J 2 bases short, with 16 bases between. The CDR3 DNA sequence: TGTGCCATCTCTCTCGGACAGCAAACCTATAATTCACCCCTCCACTTT. This translates into CAISLGQQTYNSPLHF.

The chain combines TRBV7-9 with TRBJ2-7; a weak D match, TRBD2 (7 bases). V was cut by 1 base and J by 0 bases, with 10 bases left in between. CDR1 is SEHNR and CDR2 is FQNEAQ in the germline V gene (reference sequence). The CDR3 is 15 residues long. CDR3 in DNA: TGTGCCAGCAGCTTAGAAGGGGGGGGCTCCTACGAGCAGTACTTC. Protein product: CASSLEGGGSYEQYF.

This clone is a singleton in its sample. The chain couples TRBV11-2 to TRBJ2-1, with 13 bases aligning to TRBD2. Germline assignment: CDR1 SGHAT and CDR2 FQNNGV. The CDR3 has 15 residues. Germline trimming cut 2 bases from V and 6 bases from J; bases unmatched to any gene: 1. CDR3: CASSLRLAGGNEQFF. CDR3 coding DNA: TGTGCCAGCAGCTTAAGACTAGCGGGAGGCAATGAGCAGTTCTTC.

CDR3 bases: TGTGCCAGCAGTGGTATTAGCGGGAGAGGAACAGCCGACGTC. Encoded protein: CASSGISGRGTADV. The chain joins TRBV6-1 to TRBJ2-7, with 9 bases lining up with TRBD2. CDR3 length equals 14 residues. The germline V gene has CDR1 MNHNS and CDR2 SASEGT.

DNA of the CDR3: TGTGCCAGCAGCAACAGGGGCCAAAACACTGAAGCTTTCTTT. Residues: CASSNRGQNTEAFF. The chain joins TRBV11-3 to TRBJ1-1; TRBD1 agrees at 7 bases. Trimming removed 5 bases from V and 2 bases from J; junction bases left unmatched: 5. Germline CDR1 reads SGHNT; CDR2 reads YENEEA. This CDR3 spans 14 amino acids.

This chain links TRBV5-1 with TRBJ2-3; 7 positions match TRBD2. The length of the CDR3 is 15 residues. V shed 3 bases and J 0 bases; nucleotides not matched to a gene: 4. Germline V gene lookup returns CDR1 SGHRS and CDR2 YFSETQ. In DNA form, the CDR3 reads TGCGCCAGCAGCTGGGGGGGTACTAGCACAGATACGCAGTATTTT. Translated, it gives CASSWGGTSTDTQYF.

Concerning this clone: This same CDR3 is encoded by further DNA sequences in the sample. The rearrangement links TRBV25-1 to TRBJ1-1, with a possible D match to TRBD1 (5 bases). The ends were cut back, 7 bases at V and 4 bases at J, with 13 bases in the middle. Germline CDR1 MGHDK, CDR2 SYGVNS. This CDR3 has 13 residues. This CDR3 reads CASIRQGSTEAFF. DNA of the CDR3: TGTGCCAGCATCCGGCAGGGATCCACTGAAGCTTTCTTT.

The chain employs TRBV2 and TRBJ1-2, with 12 bases fitting TRBD1. The V gene end was trimmed by 4 bases and the J gene end by 8 bases; junction bases not matched to a gene: 5. Germline CDR1 reads SNHLY; CDR2 reads FYNNEI. The CDR3 length is 14 residues. The CDR3 nucleotides are TGTGCCAGCAGTGGCGGGACAGGGGGCCGGGGCTACACCTTC. It is translated as CASSGGTGGRGYTF.

For the CDR3, the DNA is TGTGCCAGCAGATCCGGGACAGGGGGGACAGATACGCAGTATTTT. Translated, it gives CASRSGTGGTDTQYF. The V call is TRBV5-4, the J call TRBJ2-3; TRBD1 matches at 11 bases. Per the germline V gene, CDR1 is SGHNT and CDR2 is YYREEE (reference sequence). With 5 bases clipped from V and 3 bases from J, the junction kept 5 bases outside the gene matches. The CDR3 loop spans 15 amino acids.

This chain links TRBV7-8 with TRBJ2-5; a possible D gene is TRBD2 (5 bases). Germline V gives CDR1 SGHVS, CDR2 FQNEAQ. Trimming cost V 4 bases and J 2 bases, with 14 bases left between them. The CDR3 contains 15 residues. The CDR3, as DNA: TGTGCCAGCAGCTCCCCTCGGACTTTTCAAGAGACCCAGTACTTC. Translating gives CASSSPRTFQETQYF.

This chain connects TRBV5-1 to TRBJ2-5; 10 positions agree with TRBD2. The CDR3 has 17 residues. The V segment lost 3 bases and the J segment 2 bases; nucleotides outside the gene matches: 10. The germline V gene has CDR1 SGHRS and CDR2 YFSETQ. The CDR3 nucleotides are TGCGCCAGCAGCTGGATGACTAGCGGGTTCGGTCAAGAGACCCAGTACTTC. This gives the protein CASSWMTSGFGQETQYF.

This clone was found a few times. J is TRBJ1-1 and V is TRBV19, with D maybe TRBD1 (5 bases). V lost 3 bases, J lost 3 bases, and 11 bases lay in between. Germline assignment: CDR1 LNHDA and CDR2 SQIVND (reference sequence). The CDR3 is 14 residues long. The CDR3, as DNA: TGTGCCAGTAGTATTTCCAGGGCGGACACTGAAGCTTTCTTT. This translates into CASSISRADTEAFF. Using reference TRBV19 and TRBJ1-1 for the parts outside the CDR3, the full variable domain is DGGITQSPKYLFRKEGQNVTLSCEQNLNHDAMYWYRQDPGQGLRLIYYSQIVNDFQKGDIAEGYSVSREKKESFPLTVTSAQKNPTAFYLCASSISRADTEAFFGQGTRLTVV.

The V gene is TRBV2, the J gene TRBJ2-2; 8 positions match TRBD2. V was pared by 7 bases and J by 3 bases, with 10 bases of the junction left unmatched. Germline lookup yields CDR1 SNHLY and CDR2 FYNNEI. The CDR3 sequence is 16 residues long. CDR3 nucleotides: TGTGCCAGCACCGGAGGAGCGGGGGCCTACACCGGGGAGCTGTTTTTT. Translation: CASTGGAGAYTGELFF.

This clone is medium-sized (0.01 to 0.1%) in the sample. The gene calls are TRBV6-4 and TRBJ2-1; 8 bases fit TRBD1. The junction had 11 bases not matched to a gene; V was cut back by 1 base and J by 9 bases. The germline V gene has CDR1 MRHNA and CDR2 SNTAGT. This CDR3 has 16 residues. CDR3 region: CASSDFGRGLVGEQFF. Here the CDR3 DNA reads TGTGCCAGCAGTGACTTTGGCAGGGGGCTTGTTGGTGAGCAGTTCTTC.

This sequence joins TRBV19 and TRBJ1-2, with TRBD1 as a possible D gene (6 bases). V lost 5 bases, J lost 3 bases, and 13 bases lay in between. The CDR3 extends over 14 amino acids. CDR1 and CDR2 from the germline V gene are LNHDA and SQIVND (reference sequence). The CDR3 spells CASSSWTAHYGYTF. CDR3 bases: TGTGCCAGTAGTTCTTGGACAGCCCACTATGGCTACACCTTC.

The V and J genes are TRBV6-5 and TRBJ1-1, with D hard to call. V lost 2 bases to trimming and J lost 7 bases, with 5 bases between them. Germline CDR1 is MNHEY and CDR2 is SVGAGI. This CDR3 has 11 amino acids. CDR3 residues: CASSYGREAFF. CDR3 DNA: TGTGCCAGCAGTTACGGCCGTGAAGCTTTCTTT.

The chain uses TRBV5-1 and TRBJ2-1; 7 bases agree with TRBD2. Losses at the gene ends were 0 bases for V and 2 bases for J; bases not matched to a gene: 2. This CDR3 contains 15 residues. Germline-derived CDR1 and CDR2 are SGHRS and YFSETQ. The chain's CDR3 is CASSLGGTTYNEQFF. In DNA, the CDR3 is TGCGCCAGCAGCTTGGGAGGGACTACCTACAATGAGCAGTTCTTC.

The rearrangement joins TRBV9 to TRBJ2-1; TRBD2 agrees at 10 bases. The CDR3 runs 16 residues. Losses at the gene ends were 4 bases for V and 0 bases for J; bases not matched to a gene: 4. The germline CDR1 and CDR2 sequences are SGDLS and YYNGEE. The CDR3 is CASSTRLAGSYNEQFF. CDR3 coding DNA: TGTGCCAGCAGCACCCGACTAGCGGGCTCCTACAATGAGCAGTTCTTC.

The chain uses TRBV6-5 and TRBJ2-1, with D possibly being TRBD1 (6 bases). V gave up 5 bases and J gave up 5 bases, with 10 bases separating them. Germline V gene data show CDR1 as MNHEY and CDR2 as SVGAGI. This CDR3 is built from 13 residues. DNA for the CDR3: TGTGCCAGCAGTCGGACAGCAAACAATGAGCAGTTCTTC. This gives the protein CASSRTANNEQFF.

Written as DNA, the CDR3 is TGTGCCAGCAGTTTCTCTGGACTTGTCCCCAATGAGCAGTTCTTC. It is translated as CASSFSGLVPNEQFF. V and J are TRBV27 and TRBJ2-1; possible D gene TRBD2, 5 bases. The CDR3 has 15 residues. V gave up 3 bases and J gave up 6 bases, with 15 bases separating them. From germline, CDR1 is MNHEY and CDR2 SMNVEV (reference sequence).

This clone showed up just a few times. The chain has TRBV6-6 and TRBJ2-7, with a tentative D call TRBD1 (6 bases). V lost 6 bases to trimming and J lost 1 base, with 13 bases between them. This CDR3 is 14 amino acids long. Germline V CDR1 and CDR2: MNHNY, SVGAGI (reference sequence). This chain's CDR3 is CASRSRDTSYEQYF. CDR3 bases: TGTGCCAGCAGATCCCGGGACACGTCCTACGAGCAGTACTTC.

The gene calls are TRBV25-1 and TRBJ1-1; D gene uncertain. Germline CDR1 is MGHDK and CDR2 is SYGVNS. The length of the CDR3 is 12 residues. V lost 7 bases to trimming and J lost 1 base, with 7 bases between them. CDR3 region: CASKLENTEAFF. The DNA of the CDR3 is TGTGCCAGCAAGTTAGAGAACACTGAAGCTTTCTTT.

This chain connects TRBV5-1 to TRBJ1-2; 7 bases align to TRBD1. The germline CDR1 and CDR2 sequences are SGHRS and YFSETQ. The CDR3 consists of 16 residues. J was trimmed by 0 bases and V by 0 bases; bases with no gene match: 5. The CDR3 DNA follows: TGCGCCAGCAGCTTGGGGGGGACAGCGGCTAACTATGGCTACACCTTC. It is translated as CASSLGGTAANYGYTF.

V is TRBV19 and J is TRBJ2-5; TRBD2 agrees at 10 bases. In germline, CDR1 is LNHDA, CDR2 SQIVND (reference sequence). Losses at the gene ends were 4 bases for V and 5 bases for J; bases not matched to a gene: 13. This CDR3 comprises 17 residues. CDR3 sequence reads: CASSKAGLALPAETQYF. In nucleotides, the CDR3 is TGTGCCAGTAGTAAGGCGGGACTAGCGCTACCGGCGGAGACCCAGTACTTC.